Below are 13 T cell receptor beta chains sequenced from a single sample in a study of T cells expressing NK-cell markers. TCRdb reanalyzed the 5' RACE reads, giving one entry per CDR3 protein sequence and no DNA. The table lists approximately 440,000 distinct CDR3 sequences. The sample comprised blood T cells: a sorted CD56 or NKG2C T cell subset, CD4+ or CD8+ T cells, or bulk PBMC T cells (not recorded which). Receptors were obtained from a woman aged 45 to 65 in good health.

The rearrangement joins TRBV20-1 to TRBJ1-5; TCRdb designates TRBD1, a call that cannot be tested without DNA. The CDR3 covers 15 residues. CDR1 DFQATT and CDR2 SNEGSKA come from the germline V gene (reference sequence). CDR3: CSALTLGRDNQPQHF.

The chain recombines TRBV7-9 with TRBJ2-7; TCRdb reports TRBD2, a call that lacks DNA to check it against. Germline V lookup: CDR1 SEHNR, CDR2 FQNEAQ (reference sequence). CDR3 size: 18 residues. The chain's CDR3 is CASSSLRRGLALTYEQYF.

This chain connects TRBV12-3 or TRBV12-4 to TRBJ2-2; TCRdb gives TRBD1 as the D gene, but with no DNA this cannot be confirmed. The CDR3 has 13 amino acids. The CDR3 protein is CASTRTVGGELFF.

The rearrangement joins TRBV14 to TRBJ1-2; TCRdb lists TRBD1, though no DNA is available to test this call. This CDR3 contains 14 residues. Germline loops: CDR1 SGHDN, CDR2 FVKESK. The CDR3 loop is CASSPWGQLYGYTF.

The chain has TRBV2 and TRBJ2-2; TCRdb selects TRBD2, and the lack of DNA leaves this call unchecked. There are 17 residues in the CDR3. Germline V lookup: CDR1 SNHLY, CDR2 FYNNEI. CDR3 in amino acids: CASSLRDFPRGTGELFF.

This chain joins TRBV25-1 and TRBJ2-1; TCRdb picks TRBD2, but there is no DNA to check that call. Germline V gene sequence: CDR1 MGHDK, CDR2 SYGVNS. The CDR3 extends over 15 amino acids. The CDR3: CASSIGTTSYNEQFF.

The rearrangement uses TRBV20-1 and TRBJ2-3; the D gene TCRdb calls, TRBD1, cannot be checked with no DNA. This CDR3 region has 16 residues. Germline-derived CDR1 and CDR2 are DFQATT and SNEGSKA (reference sequence). CDR3 region: CSATKLDRGSTDTQYF.

CDR3 protein: CATSRDVGNTEAFF. The chain links TRBV15 to TRBJ1-1. CDR3 length: 14 residues. Germline V lookup: CDR1 LNHNV, CDR2 YYDKDF (reference sequence). Complete variable domain (other parts from reference TRBV15 and TRBJ1-1): DAMVIQNPRYQVTQFGKPVTLSCSQTLNHNVMYWYQQKSSQAPKLLFHYYDKDFNNEADTPDNFQSRRPNTSFCFLDIRSPGLGDTAMYLCATSRDVGNTEAFFGQGTRLTVV.

This chain links TRBV5-6 with TRBJ2-2; the D call from TCRdb, TRBD1, cannot be confirmed without DNA. The CDR3 has 15 amino acids. Germline V gene lookup returns CDR1 SGHDT and CDR2 YYEEEE. CDR3 in amino acids: CASSLYRGVTGELFF. The variable domain in full, with the rest retrieved from reference TRBV5-6 and TRBJ2-2, is DAGVTQSPTHLIKTRGQQVTLRCSPKSGHDTVSWYQQALGQGPQFIFQYYEEEERQRGNFPDRFSGHQFPNYSSELNVNALLLGDSALYLCASSLYRGVTGELFFGEGSRLTVL.

The J gene is TRBJ2-1, the V gene TRBV29-1; TCRdb picks TRBD1, but there is no DNA to check that call. The CDR3 has 15 residues. Germline CDR1 SQVTM, CDR2 ANQGSEA. This CDR3 reads CSVDVIGTGGREQFF.

The chain uses TRBV5-1 and TRBJ2-5; the D call of TRBD1 rests on TCRdb alone, since no DNA is present to check it. This CDR3 comprises 15 residues. The germline CDR1 and CDR2 sequences are SGHRS and YFSETQ. The CDR3 sequence is CASSSSGHLKETQYF.

CDR3 protein: CASSLGLSGNTIYF. V and J are TRBV11-2 and TRBJ1-3. The CDR3 runs to 14 residues. Germline V CDR1 and CDR2: SGHAT, FQNNGV. The full variable domain, rest sourced from reference TRBV11-2 and TRBJ1-3, is EAGVAQSPRYKIIEKRQSVAFWCNPISGHATLYWYQQILGQGPKLLIQFQNNGVVDDSQLPKDRFSAERLKGVDSTLKIQPAKLEDSAVYLCASSLGLSGNTIYFGEGSWLTVV.

J is TRBJ2-3 and V is TRBV20-1; with no DNA, the TCRdb D assignment of TRBD1 cannot be verified. Germline CDR1 DFQATT, CDR2 SNEGSKA (reference sequence). The CDR3 extends over 16 amino acids. CDR3 residues: CSASRRDRGSTDTQYF.